A single sample is the source of the 7 T cell receptor beta chains below, sequenced in a study. TCRdb ran MiXCR on the reads and lists one entry per CDR3 protein. The sample yields nearly 15,000 distinct CDR3 sequences, approximately 30% seen once. Sequences were obtained from blood. These TCRs come from a human donor.

On this clonotype: A read error may explain this, as a much larger clone is one base away. CDR3 in amino acids: CSVDRGHDNEQYF. In DNA, the CDR3 is TGCAGCGTTGACAGGGGGCACGACAATGAGCAGTACTTC. The V call is TRBV29-1, the J call TRBJ2-1; 8 positions match TRBD1. The end of the DNA fits TRBJ2-7 better, so the J call may be wrong. The CDR3 sequence is 13 residues long. The germline V gene encodes CDR1 SQVTM and CDR2 ANQGSEA.

This clonotype has a count of ten or more. V and J are TRBV14 and TRBJ2-7; tentative D call: TRBD2 (6 bases). The V end was cut by 0 bases, the J end by 4 bases, with 31 bases between. This CDR3 contains 21 residues. Germline V gene sequence: CDR1 SGHDN, CDR2 FVKESK. The CDR3 DNA follows: TGTGCCAGCAGCCAAGACCACCCCTTTACCAGTAGCGGATGGGTCCGATACGAGCAGTACTTC. It encodes CASSQDHPFTSSGWVRYEQYF. The whole variable domain, remainder taken from reference TRBV14 and TRBJ2-7, is EAGVTQFPSHSVIEKGQTVTLRCDPISGHDNLYWYRRVMGKEIKFLLHFVKESKQDESGMPNNRFLAERTGGTYSTLKVQPAELEDSGVYFCASSQDHPFTSSGWVRYEQYFGPGTRLTVT.

This clonotype was seen repeatedly, ten times or more. This chain uses TRBV4-3 with TRBJ2-3, with 14 bases aligning to TRBD2. The CDR3 length is 17 residues. Germline lookup yields CDR1 LGHNA and CDR2 YSLEER. Trimming cost V 1 base and J 5 bases; bases outside gene matches: 5. The CDR3 here is CASSQGGLAGVVDTQYF. The CDR3 DNA follows: TGCGCCAGCAGCCAAGGGGGACTAGCGGGAGTGGTAGATACGCAGTATTTT.

This sequence joins TRBV11-1 and TRBJ2-1; the D gene is possibly TRBD2 (6 bases). This CDR3 has 21 amino acids. V was trimmed by 0 bases and J by 10 bases, leaving 34 bases between them. Germline assignment: CDR1 SGHAT and CDR2 FQDESV (reference sequence). CDR3 residues: CASSLAGSSPVTSGFVGEQFF. CDR3 nucleotide sequence: TGTGCCAGCAGCTTAGCCGGGTCCAGCCCAGTGACTAGTGGTTTTGTGGGCGAGCAGTTCTTC.

This chain connects TRBV14 to TRBJ2-7, with D possibly being TRBD1 (7 bases). This CDR3 comprises 14 residues. Germline assignment: CDR1 SGHDN and CDR2 FVKESK. V lost 3 bases to trimming and J lost 3 bases, with 12 bases between them. For the CDR3, the DNA is TGTGCCAGCAGCCACCAGGGGGGAAACTACGAGCAGTACTTC. It encodes CASSHQGGNYEQYF.

J is TRBJ2-1 and V is TRBV25-1; D may be TRBD2 (6 bases). Germline CDR1 MGHDK, CDR2 SYGVNS. The CDR3 has 23 residues. Trimming removed 5 bases at V and 4 bases at J, with 39 bases between. The DNA for the CDR3 is TGTGCCAGCAGTAGCAGCAGTTCGATAAGCGGCCGCCATGGAGGGATACTATACAATGAGCAGTTCTTC. Protein: CASSSSSSISGRHGGILYNEQFF.

In this sample, this clonotype turned up a few times. A much more abundant neighbour one base away suggests this may be a read error. V usage is TRBV18 and J usage is TRBJ1-2; the D gene is possibly TRBD1 (5 bases). V was pared by 2 bases and J by 7 bases, with 14 bases between. The germline V gene has CDR1 KGHSH and CDR2 LQKENI. The CDR3 contains 14 residues. The CDR3 coding sequence is TGTGCCAGCTCACCAGGGACTTCATCCGCTGGCTACACCTTC. Translating it yields CASSPGTSSAGYTF.